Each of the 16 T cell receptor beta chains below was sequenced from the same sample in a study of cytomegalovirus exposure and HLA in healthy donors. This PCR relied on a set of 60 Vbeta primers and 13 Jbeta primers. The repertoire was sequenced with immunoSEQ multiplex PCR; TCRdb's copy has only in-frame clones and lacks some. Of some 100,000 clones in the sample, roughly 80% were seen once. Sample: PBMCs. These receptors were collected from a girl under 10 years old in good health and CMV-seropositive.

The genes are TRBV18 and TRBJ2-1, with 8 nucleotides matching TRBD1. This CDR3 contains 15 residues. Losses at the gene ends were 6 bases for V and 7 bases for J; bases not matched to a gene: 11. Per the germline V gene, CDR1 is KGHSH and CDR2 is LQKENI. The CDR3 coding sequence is TGTGCCAGCTCTAAAGACAGGGGTCCAAGGAATGAGCAGTTCTTC. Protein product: CASSKDRGPRNEQFF.

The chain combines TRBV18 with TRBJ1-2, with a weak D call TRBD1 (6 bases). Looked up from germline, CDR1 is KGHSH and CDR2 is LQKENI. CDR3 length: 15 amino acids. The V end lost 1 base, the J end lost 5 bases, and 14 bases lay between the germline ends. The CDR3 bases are TGTGCCAGCTCACCACGGGCCGGCCAGGGGTATGGCTACACCTTC. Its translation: CASSPRAGQGYGYTF.

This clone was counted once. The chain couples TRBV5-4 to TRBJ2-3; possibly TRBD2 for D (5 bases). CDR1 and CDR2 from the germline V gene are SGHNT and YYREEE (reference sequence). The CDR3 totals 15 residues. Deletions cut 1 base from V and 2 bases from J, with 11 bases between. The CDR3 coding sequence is TGTGCCAGCAGCTTGAACTCTGACTACACAGATACGCAGTATTTT. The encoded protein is CASSLNSDYTDTQYF. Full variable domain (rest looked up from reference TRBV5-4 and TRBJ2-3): ETGVTQSPTHLIKTRGQQVTLRCSSQSGHNTVSWYQQALGQGPQFIFQYYREEENGRGNFPPRFSGLQFPNYSSELNVNALELDDSALYLCASSLNSDYTDTQYFGPGTRLTVL.

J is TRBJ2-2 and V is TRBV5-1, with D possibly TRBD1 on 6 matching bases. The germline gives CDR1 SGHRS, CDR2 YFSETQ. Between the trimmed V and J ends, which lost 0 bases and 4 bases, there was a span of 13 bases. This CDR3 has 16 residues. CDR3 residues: CASSLDGGGSTGELFF. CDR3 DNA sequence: TGCGCCAGCAGCTTGGATGGGGGCGGTAGCACCGGGGAGCTGTTTTTT.

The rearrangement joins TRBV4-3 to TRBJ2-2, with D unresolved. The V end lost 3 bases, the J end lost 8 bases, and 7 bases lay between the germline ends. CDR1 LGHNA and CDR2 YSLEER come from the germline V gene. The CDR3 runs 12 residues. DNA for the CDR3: TGCGCCAGCAGCCAGGGCCGAGGGGAGCTGTTTTTT. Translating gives CASSQGRGELFF.

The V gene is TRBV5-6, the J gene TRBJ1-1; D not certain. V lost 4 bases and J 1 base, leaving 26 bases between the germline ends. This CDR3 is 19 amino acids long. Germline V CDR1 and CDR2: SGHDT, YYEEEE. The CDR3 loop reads CASSQPPLLVTRGNTEAFF. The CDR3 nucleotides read TGTGCCAGCAGCCAACCCCCACTATTGGTGACACGGGGGAACACTGAAGCTTTCTTT.

The CDR3 region has the DNA TGTGCCAGCAGCTTAGATTTGGCTCAATCCTACGAGCAGTACTTC. Translating gives CASSLDLAQSYEQYF. The chain couples TRBV7-8 to TRBJ2-7; no reliable D call. This CDR3 contains 15 residues. Germline V CDR1 and CDR2: SGHVS, FQNEAQ. V was pared by 1 base and J by 1 base, with 11 bases between. Looking up the rest from reference TRBV7-8 and TRBJ2-7 gives the full variable domain: GAGVSQSPRYKVAKRGQDVALRCDPISGHVSLFWYQQALGQGPEFLTYFQNEAQLDKSGLPSDRFFAERPEGSVSTLKIQRTQQEDSAVYLCASSLDLAQSYEQYFGPGTRLTVT.

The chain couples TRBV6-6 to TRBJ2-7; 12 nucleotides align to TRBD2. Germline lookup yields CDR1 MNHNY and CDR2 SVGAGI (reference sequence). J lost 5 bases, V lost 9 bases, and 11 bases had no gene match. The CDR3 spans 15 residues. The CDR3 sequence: CASLLAGGPIDEQYF. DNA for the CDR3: TGTGCCAGTCTGCTAGCGGGAGGGCCGATCGACGAGCAGTACTTC.

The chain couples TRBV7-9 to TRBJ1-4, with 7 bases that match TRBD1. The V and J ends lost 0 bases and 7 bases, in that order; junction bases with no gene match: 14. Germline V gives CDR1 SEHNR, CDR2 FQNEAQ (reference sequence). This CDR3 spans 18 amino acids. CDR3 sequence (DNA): TGTGCCAGCAGCTTAGCAGGTGGAGGGGACAGCATTCTTGAAAAACTGTTTTTT. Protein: CASSLAGGGDSILEKLFF.

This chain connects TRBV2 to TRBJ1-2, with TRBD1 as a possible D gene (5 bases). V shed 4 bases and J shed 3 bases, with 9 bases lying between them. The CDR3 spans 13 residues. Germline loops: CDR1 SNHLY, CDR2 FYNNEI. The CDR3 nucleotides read TGTGCCAGCAGTGGGGGCGGGGACTATGGCTACACCTTC. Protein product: CASSGGGDYGYTF.

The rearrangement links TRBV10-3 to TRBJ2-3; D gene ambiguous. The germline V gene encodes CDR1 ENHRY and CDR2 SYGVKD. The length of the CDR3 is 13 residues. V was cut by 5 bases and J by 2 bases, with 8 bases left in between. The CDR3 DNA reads TGTGCCATCAGTCTGAGAGTCACAGATACGCAGTATTTT. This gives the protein CAISLRVTDTQYF.

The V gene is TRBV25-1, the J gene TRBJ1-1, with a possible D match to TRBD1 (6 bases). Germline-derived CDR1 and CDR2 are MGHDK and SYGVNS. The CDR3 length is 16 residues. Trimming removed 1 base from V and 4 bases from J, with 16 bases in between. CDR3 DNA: TGTGCCAGCAGTGAATTTAGAACAGGGCTGGGCACTGAAGCTTTCTTT. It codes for CASSEFRTGLGTEAFF.

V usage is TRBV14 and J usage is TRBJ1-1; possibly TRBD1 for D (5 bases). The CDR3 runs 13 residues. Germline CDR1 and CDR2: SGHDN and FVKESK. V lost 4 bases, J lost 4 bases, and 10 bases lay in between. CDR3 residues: CASSRSRGTEAFF. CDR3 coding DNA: TGTGCCAGCAGCCGAAGTAGGGGCACTGAAGCTTTCTTT.

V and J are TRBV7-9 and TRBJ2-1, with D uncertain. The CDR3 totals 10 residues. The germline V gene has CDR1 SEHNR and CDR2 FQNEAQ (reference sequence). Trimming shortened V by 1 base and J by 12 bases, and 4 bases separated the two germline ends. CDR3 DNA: TGTGCCAGCAGCTTAGTATCGCAGTTCTTC. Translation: CASSLVSQFF.

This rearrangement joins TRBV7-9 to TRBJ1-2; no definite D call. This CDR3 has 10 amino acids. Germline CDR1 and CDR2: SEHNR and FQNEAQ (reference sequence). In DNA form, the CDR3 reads TGTGTCCTCCGTTCCTATGGCTACACCTTC. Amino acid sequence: CVLRSYGYTF.

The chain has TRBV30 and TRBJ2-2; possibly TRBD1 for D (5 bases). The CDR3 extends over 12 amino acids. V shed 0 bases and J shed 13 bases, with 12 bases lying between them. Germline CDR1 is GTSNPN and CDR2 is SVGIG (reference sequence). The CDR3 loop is CAWSVDSQWLFF. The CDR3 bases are TGTGCCTGGAGTGTCGACAGTCAGTGGCTGTTTTTT.